This TCR beta chain is drawn from a study of blood T cell repertoires in COVID-19. Study overall: The United States, Italy and Spain provided the acute and convalescent COVID-19 samples.

The germline V and J ends were trimmed by 3 bases and 12 bases, with 23 bases remaining between them. Germline V gives CDR1 MNHNS, CDR2 SASEGT. This CDR3 spans 15 amino acids. Sequenced by immunoSEQ multiplex PCR; TCRdb stores in-frame clones only, minus some. The sample contains hundreds of thousands of clones, about 88% of which appear only once. This sequence joins TRBV6-1 and TRBJ1-2, with D possibly matching TRBD1 (6 bases). This sequence was found in a woman in her thirties or forties who had recovered from COVID-19. The specimen sequenced was PBMCs or T cells enriched from blood (not recorded which). The CDR3 region has the DNA TGTGCCAGCAGTGAGAATGACAGGACCGTTCCTAACCACACCTTC. It yields the protein CASSENDRTVPNHTF.